This T cell receptor (beta chain) was observed in a study of PD-1 blockade in classical Hodgkin lymphoma. The sample holds one count of this clone. The antigen is undetermined. General study points: Complete responders had baseline diversity similar to newly diagnosed patients.

This CDR3 region has 16 residues. CDR1 SEHNR and CDR2 FQNEAQ come from the germline V gene (reference sequence). V lost 3 bases and J lost 7, with 21 bases in between. Libraries were prepared by immunoSEQ multiplex PCR; TCRdb keeps only in-frame clonotypes and omits some of them. The sample lists about 84,000 clones, around 90% occurring once. Relapses following autologous stem cell transplantation were seen in all patients, with brentuximab vedotin exposure varying. The sample in question was peripheral blood mononuclear cells (PBMCs), obtained at baseline. The TCR sequence derives from a human donor with classical Hodgkin lymphoma. This chain links TRBV7-9 with TRBJ2-5; perhaps TRBD2 as D (7 bases). The CDR3 sequence is CASSFPAAGEGVTQYF. DNA for the CDR3: TGTGCCAGCAGCTTCCCCGCGGCAGGGGAGGGGGTGACCCAGTACTTC.